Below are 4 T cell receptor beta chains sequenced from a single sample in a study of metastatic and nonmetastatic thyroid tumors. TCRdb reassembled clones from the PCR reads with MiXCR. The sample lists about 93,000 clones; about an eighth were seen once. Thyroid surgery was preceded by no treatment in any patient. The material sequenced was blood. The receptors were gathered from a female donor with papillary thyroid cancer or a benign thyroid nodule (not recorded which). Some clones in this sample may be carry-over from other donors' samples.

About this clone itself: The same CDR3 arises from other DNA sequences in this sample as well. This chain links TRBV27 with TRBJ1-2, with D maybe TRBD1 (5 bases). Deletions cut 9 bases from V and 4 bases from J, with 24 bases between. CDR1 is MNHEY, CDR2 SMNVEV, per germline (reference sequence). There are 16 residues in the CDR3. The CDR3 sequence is CASSPGPPVGTYGYTF. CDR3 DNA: TGTGCCAGTAGTCCAGGGCCGCCAGTGGGAACCTATGGCTACACCTTC.

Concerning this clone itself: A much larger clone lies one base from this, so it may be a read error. CDR3 residues: CASSDIANQPQHF. CDR3 nucleotides: TGTGCCAGCAGTGACATTGCCAATCAGCCCCAGCATTTT. The V call is TRBV2, the J call TRBJ1-5, with D unclear. The length of the CDR3 is 13 residues. Trimming took 3 bases from V and 3 from J, leaving 6 bases between them. The V gene's germline CDR1 is SNHLY and CDR2 FYNNEI.

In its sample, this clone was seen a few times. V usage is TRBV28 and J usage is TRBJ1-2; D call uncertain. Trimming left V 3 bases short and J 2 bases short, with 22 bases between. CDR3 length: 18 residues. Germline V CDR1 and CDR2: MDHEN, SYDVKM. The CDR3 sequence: CASSLGRLVYGSNYGYTF. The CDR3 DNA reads TGTGCCAGCAGTTTGGGTCGGCTGGTGTATGGCAGCAACTATGGCTACACCTTC.

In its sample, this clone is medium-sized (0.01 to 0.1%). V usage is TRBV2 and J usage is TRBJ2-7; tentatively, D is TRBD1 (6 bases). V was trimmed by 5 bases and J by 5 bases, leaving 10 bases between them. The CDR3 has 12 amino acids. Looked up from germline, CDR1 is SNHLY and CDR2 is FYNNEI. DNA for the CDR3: TGTGCCAGCAGTACAGGGAACGACGAGCAGTACTTC. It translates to CASSTGNDEQYF.